The clone carrying this T cell receptor (beta chain) was seen a few times. Antigen specificity is unknown. MiXCR, applied by TCRdb to the RT-PCR reads, yields one record per CDR3 protein. The repertoire holds 650,000 to 700,000 distinct CDR3 sequences, 15% to 18% seen once, with about 9.9% in the top ten. The sample belongs to a study of response to subunit inactivated influenza vaccine. Whole-study findings and limits: It was suggested by the authors that few new T cells are recruited by each seasonal influenza vaccination.

The sample was PBMCs from blood, taken about 12 days after vaccination. This receptor was taken from a man aged 50 to 59 who received an inactivated influenza vaccine.

The CDR3 DNA reads as TGTGCCAGCAGCTTACGTGGACAGGGGGTGTACAATGAGCAGTTCTTC. Its protein product is CASSLRGQGVYNEQFF. V usage is TRBV7-2 and J usage is TRBJ2-1, with 10 bases identical to TRBD1. J gave up 4 bases and V 2 bases, and 5 bases lay outside the gene matches. Germline values: CDR1 SGHTA, CDR2 FQGNSA. The CDR3 consists of 16 residues.